The T cell receptor (beta chain) described here comes from a study of blood T cells in healthy people across ages. Remarks on this clonotype: Its matching antigen is unknown.

The V gene's germline CDR1 is SGHRS and CDR2 YFSETQ. This CDR3 region has 18 residues. V shed 1 base, J shed 0 bases, and the junction held 11 bases outside the gene matches. A second PCR of roughly 7 to 11 cycles used a sample-barcoded 5' primer and a J-beta primer mix. With 12 random nucleotides, a template-switch adaptor tagged each individual cDNA molecule. MiXCR was run by TCRdb on the 5' RACE reads, yielding one entry per CDR3 protein. There are approximately 1.5 million distinct CDR3 sequences in the sample; roughly 32% occur only once, and around 11% lies in the top ten. Study results and limitations: Naive T cell percentage strongly correlated with TCR beta diversity.

Each donor gave around 9.3 milliliters of peripheral blood. A minimum of 6 million PBMCs was isolated per sample. The TCR comes from a woman under 40 in good health. The rearrangement uses TRBV5-1 and TRBJ2-3; 7 bases fit TRBD2. Sequenced: blood. CDR3 loop: CASSLRSRQRDSTDTQYF. For the CDR3, the DNA is TGCGCCAGCAGCTTGAGGTCGCGCCAGCGGGATAGCACAGATACGCAGTATTTT.